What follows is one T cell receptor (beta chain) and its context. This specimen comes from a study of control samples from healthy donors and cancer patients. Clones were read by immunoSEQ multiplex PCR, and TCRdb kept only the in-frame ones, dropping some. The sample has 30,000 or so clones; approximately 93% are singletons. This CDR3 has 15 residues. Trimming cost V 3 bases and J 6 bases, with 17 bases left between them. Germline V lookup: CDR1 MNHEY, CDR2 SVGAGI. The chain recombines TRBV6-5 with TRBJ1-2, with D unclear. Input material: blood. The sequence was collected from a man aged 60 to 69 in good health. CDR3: CASSYPNSPRHGYTF. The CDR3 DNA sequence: TGTGCCAGCAGTTATCCGAATTCCCCAAGGCATGGCTACACCTTC.